This record covers a single T cell receptor beta chain. This sample is drawn from a study of monozygotic twins with inflammatory bowel disease. TCRdb re-analyzed the 5' RACE reads; it lists each CDR3 protein once, without DNA. Seen in this sample are about 140,000 distinct CDR3 sequences; the ten most common clones hold around 1.2%. The CDR3 length is 19 residues. Germline-derived CDR1 and CDR2 are MRHNA and SNTAGT. The receptor's source is a human donor with ulcerative colitis or Crohn's disease, or a healthy co-twin of an affected twin (not recorded which). This chain uses TRBV6-4 with TRBJ2-1; the TRBD2 assignment by TCRdb is unverifiable without DNA. The specimen sequenced was blood. The CDR3 here is CASSDYGPKSQAGEGEQFF.